This entry lists 3 T cell receptor beta chains sequenced from one sample in a study of blood T cell repertoires in COVID-19. Profiled with immunoSEQ multiplex PCR; TCRdb holds only in-frame clones, not every one. Of 250,000 to 350,000 clones in the sample, roughly nine tenths were seen once. What was sequenced was peripheral blood. These receptors originate from a woman in her forties or fifties who had recovered from COVID-19.

The gene calls are TRBV15 and TRBJ1-1, with 8 bases matching TRBD1. The CDR3 sequence is 17 residues long. Germline CDR1 is LNHNV and CDR2 is YYDKDF (reference sequence). The V and J ends lost 1 base and 7 bases, in that order; junction bases with no gene match: 14. DNA for the CDR3: TGTGCCACCAGCAGAGGGACGACAGGGGAGATGATCGGTGAAGCTTTCTTT. Translated: CATSRGTTGEMIGEAFF.

The chain has TRBV5-1 and TRBJ2-3, with D possibly TRBD1 on 6 matching bases. The V end was cut by 6 bases, the J end by 1 base, with 18 bases between. Germline values: CDR1 SGHRS, CDR2 YFSETQ. The length of the CDR3 is 16 residues. CDR3 DNA: TGCGCCAGCACCATGGGGGCCGCAGTGGGCACAGATACGCAGTATTTT. It translates to CASTMGAAVGTDTQYF.

The chain links TRBV7-9 to TRBJ1-2, with D possibly matching TRBD1 (6 bases). The CDR3 is made up of 15 amino acids. The V end lost 5 bases, the J end lost 5 bases, and 18 bases lay between the germline ends. Per germline, CDR1 SEHNR and CDR2 FQNEAQ (reference sequence). The CDR3 region is CASSQGTGLGYGYTF. The CDR3 DNA reads TGTGCCAGCAGCCAGGGGACGGGCCTGGGGTATGGCTACACCTTC. The full variable domain, with the rest looked up from reference TRBV7-9 and TRBJ1-2, is DTGVSQNPRHKITKRGQNVTFRCDPISEHNRLYWYRQTLGQGPEFLTYFQNEAQLEKSRLLSDRFSAERPKGSFSTLEIQRTEQGDSAMYLCASSQGTGLGYGYTFGSGTRLTVV.